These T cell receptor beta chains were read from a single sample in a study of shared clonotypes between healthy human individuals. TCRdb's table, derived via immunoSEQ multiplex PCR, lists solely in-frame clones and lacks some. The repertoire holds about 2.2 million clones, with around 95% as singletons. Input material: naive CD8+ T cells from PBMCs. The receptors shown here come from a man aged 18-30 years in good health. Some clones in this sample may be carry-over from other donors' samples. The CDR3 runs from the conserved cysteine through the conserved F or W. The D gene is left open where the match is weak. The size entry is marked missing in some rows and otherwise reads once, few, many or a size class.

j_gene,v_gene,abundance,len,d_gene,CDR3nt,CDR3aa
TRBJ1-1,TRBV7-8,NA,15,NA,TGTGCCAGCAGCTTAGCCCCGGTAATGAACACTGAAGCTTTCTTT,CASSLAPVMNTEAFF
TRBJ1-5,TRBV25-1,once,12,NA,TGTGCCAGCAGTACAGGGAATCAGCCCCAGCATTTT,CASSTGNQPQHF
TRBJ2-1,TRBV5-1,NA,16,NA,TGCGCCAGCAGCTTGGGATATAGCGGAGACTACAATGAGCAGTTCTTC,CASSLGYSGDYNEQFF
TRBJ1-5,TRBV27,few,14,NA,TGTGCCAGCAGTTTAGGACAGCACAATCAGCCCCAGCATTTT,CASSLGQHNQPQHF
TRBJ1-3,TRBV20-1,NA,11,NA,TGCAGTGCTATCGCTGGAAACACCATATATTTT,CSAIAGNTIYF
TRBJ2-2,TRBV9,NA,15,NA,TGTGCCAGCAGCCCAAGGTCGACAGCTACCGGGGAGCTGTTTTTT,CASSPRSTATGELFF
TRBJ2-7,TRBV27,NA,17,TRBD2,TGTGCCAGCAGCTATCGACGCCGAGCGGGAGCCGGATCCGAGCAGTACTTC,CASSYRRRAGAGSEQYF
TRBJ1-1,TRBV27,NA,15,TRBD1,TGTGCCAGCAGTTTAGGGGGACAGGGGACGACTGAAGCTTTCTTT,CASSLGGQGTTEAFF
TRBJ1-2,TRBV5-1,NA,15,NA,TGCGCCAGCAGAGGGGATGGAGCTCGCAACTATGGCTACACCTTC,CASRGDGARNYGYTF
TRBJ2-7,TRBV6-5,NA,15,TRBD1,TGTGCCAGCAGCCCCAGACAGGGTATCCCCTACGAGCAGTACTTC,CASSPRQGIPYEQYF
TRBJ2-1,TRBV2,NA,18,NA,TGTGCCAGCAGACAAAAAATTTCAGGGTTGGGGACCTACAATGAGCAGTTCTTC,CASRQKISGLGTYNEQFF
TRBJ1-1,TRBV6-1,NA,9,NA,TGTGCCAGCAGCCCGGAAGCTTTCTTT,CASSPEAFF
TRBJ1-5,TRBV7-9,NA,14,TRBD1,TGTGCCAGCAGCAAGGGACAGGGCAATCAGCCCCAGCATTTT,CASSKGQGNQPQHF
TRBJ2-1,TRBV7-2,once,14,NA,TGTGCCAGCAGCTTAGACCAATCCTACAATGAGCAGTTCTTC,CASSLDQSYNEQFF
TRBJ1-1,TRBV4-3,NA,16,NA,TGCGCCAGCAGCCAAGTATGGCAGAGGCTGGAGGCTGAAGCTTTCTTT,CASSQVWQRLEAEAFF
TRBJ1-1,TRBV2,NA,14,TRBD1,TGTGCCAGCAGCGGAACAGGGGGACTACCTGAAGCTTTCTTT,CASSGTGGLPEAFF
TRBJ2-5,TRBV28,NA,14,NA,TGTGCCAGCAGTCCACTCGCAGTCCAAGAGACCCAGTACTTC,CASSPLAVQETQYF
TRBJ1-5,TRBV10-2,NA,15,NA,TGCGCCAGCAGTGAGTCGAGGGCAGGGAATCAGCCCCAGCATTTT,CASSESRAGNQPQHF
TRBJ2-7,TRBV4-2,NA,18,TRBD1,TGTGCCAGCAGCCAAGACTGGACAGGGGGCCTATACTCCTACGAGCAGTACTTC,CASSQDWTGGLYSYEQYF
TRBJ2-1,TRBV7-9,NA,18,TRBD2,TGTGCCAGCAGCGGTGGGACTAGCGGGACGAGCTCCTACAATGAGCAGTTCTTC,CASSGGTSGTSSYNEQFF
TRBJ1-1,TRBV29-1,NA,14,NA,TGCAGCGTTGAAGATCGCCAGGGAAGGACTGAAGCTTTCTTT,CSVEDRQGRTEAFF
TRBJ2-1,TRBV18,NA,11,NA,TGTGCCAGCTCACAAGAGGATGAGCAGTTCTTC,CASSQEDEQFF
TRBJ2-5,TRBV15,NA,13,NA,TGTGCCACCAGCAGACAGGGTTTGGAGACCCAGTACTTC,CATSRQGLETQYF
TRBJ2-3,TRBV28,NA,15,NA,TGTGCCAGCAGTTACCTGACCCTGAACACAGATACGCAGTATTTT,CASSYLTLNTDTQYF